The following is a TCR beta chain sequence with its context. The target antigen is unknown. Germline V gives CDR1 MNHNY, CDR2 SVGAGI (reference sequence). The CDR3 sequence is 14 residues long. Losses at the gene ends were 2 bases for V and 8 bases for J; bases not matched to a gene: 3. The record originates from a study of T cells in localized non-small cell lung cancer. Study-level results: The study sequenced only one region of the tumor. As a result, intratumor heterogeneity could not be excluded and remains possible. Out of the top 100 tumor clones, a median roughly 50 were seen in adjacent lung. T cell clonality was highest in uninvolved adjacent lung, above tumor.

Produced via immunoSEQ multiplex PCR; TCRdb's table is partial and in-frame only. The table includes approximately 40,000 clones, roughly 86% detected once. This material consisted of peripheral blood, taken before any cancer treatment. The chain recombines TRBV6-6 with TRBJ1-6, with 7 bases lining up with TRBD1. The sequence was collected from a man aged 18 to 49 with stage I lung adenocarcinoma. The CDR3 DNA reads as TGTGCCAGCAGTTACGGGCAGGGGGATTCACCCCTCCACTTT. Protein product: CASSYGQGDSPLHF.